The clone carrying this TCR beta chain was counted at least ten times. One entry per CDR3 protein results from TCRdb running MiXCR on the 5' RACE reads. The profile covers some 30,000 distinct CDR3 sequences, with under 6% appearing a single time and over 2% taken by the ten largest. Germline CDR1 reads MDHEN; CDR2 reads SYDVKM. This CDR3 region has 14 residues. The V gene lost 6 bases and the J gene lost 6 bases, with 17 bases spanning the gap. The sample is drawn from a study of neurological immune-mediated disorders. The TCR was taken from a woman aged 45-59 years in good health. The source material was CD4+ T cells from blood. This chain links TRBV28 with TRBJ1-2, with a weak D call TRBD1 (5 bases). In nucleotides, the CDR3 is TGTGCCAGCAGACCCTTGGCTAGGGGAGATGGCTACACCTTC. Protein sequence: CASRPLARGDGYTF.